This TCR beta chain came from a study of cytomegalovirus exposure and HLA in healthy donors. Regarding the study as a whole: In a later analysis, across HLA loci, associated TCR counts were highest for DRB1, lowest for HLA-C. A few chains tied to CMV proved CMV antigen-specific in vitro. Later on, an analysis found that several of the most significant clusters appeared to be linked to common viral pathogens, which included parvovirus B19. Roughly even sequencing depth across donors was the assumption behind the presence/absence analyses.

With 60 Vbeta and 13 Jbeta primers, the PCR was carried out. Data came from immunoSEQ multiplex PCR; TCRdb stores just in-frame clones and leaves some out. In the table there are approximately 150,000 clones, 73% of which are singletons. This clone occurred a few times. Its antigen remains unidentified. The CDR3 runs to 15 residues. The germline CDR1 and CDR2 sequences are SGHRS and YFSETQ. V lost 6 bases and J lost 2; bases outside the gene matches: 4. The TCR originated in a woman aged 18 to 35 in good health and CMV-seronegative. J is TRBJ1-6 and V is TRBV5-1; 8 nucleotides agree with TRBD1. The sequenced material came from PBMCs. CDR3 DNA: TGCGCCAGCAAGACAGGGGAAACCTATAATTCACCCCTCCACTTT. Translated, it gives CASKTGETYNSPLHF.